These 11 T cell receptor beta chains came from one sample sequenced in a study of T cell changes during pregnancy in multiple sclerosis. Generated by immunoSEQ multiplex PCR, the TCRdb table keeps only in-frame clones and is missing some. The sample shows around 48,000 clones, 92% of them seen only once. This material consisted of CD4+ T cells from peripheral blood mononuclear cells, taken in the third trimester of pregnancy. These receptors all come from a female donor with multiple sclerosis, enrolled in a pregnancy study.

V and J are TRBV4-3 and TRBJ1-2; perhaps TRBD1 as D (6 bases). V was clipped by 0 bases and J by 2 bases, with 10 bases between them. Germline V lookup: CDR1 LGHNA, CDR2 YSLEER. The CDR3 contains 15 residues. Here the CDR3 reads CASSQEGQGNYGYTF. The CDR3 DNA sequence: TGCGCCAGCAGCCAAGAAGGGCAGGGGAACTATGGCTACACCTTC.

The CDR3 DNA sequence: TGTGCCAGCAGGGACACAGGGAACACTGAAGCTTTCTTT. It yields the protein CASRDTGNTEAFF. This rearrangement joins TRBV13 to TRBJ1-1, with a tentative D call TRBD1 (5 bases). Germline loops: CDR1 PRHDT, CDR2 FYEKMQ (reference sequence). V lost 6 bases to trimming and J lost 1 base, with 9 bases between them. CDR3 length equals 13 residues. The full variable domain, its missing parts supplied by reference TRBV13 and TRBJ1-1, is AAGVIQSPRHLIKEKRETATLKCYPIPRHDTVYWYQQGPGQDPQFLISFYEKMQSDKGSIPDRFSAQQFSDYHSELNMSSLELGDSALYFCASRDTGNTEAFFGQGTRLTVV.

J is TRBJ1-1 and V is TRBV9; the match to TRBD1 covers 7 bases. CDR3 length: 15 residues. CDR1 and CDR2 (germline): SGDLS, YYNGEE. Trimming removed 0 bases from V and 1 base from J; junction bases left unmatched: 3. DNA of the CDR3: TGTGCCAGCAGCGTAGGCCCAGGGGGGAACACTGAAGCTTTCTTT. Residues: CASSVGPGGNTEAFF.

This clone was observed a single time. DNA for the CDR3: TGTGCCAGCAGCGTTAGACAGGCCACTAATGAAAAACTGTTTTTT. It specifies CASSVRQATNEKLFF. The chain carries TRBV28 and TRBJ1-4; tentatively, D is TRBD1 (6 bases). V lost 6 bases and J lost 2, with 13 bases in between. Germline loops: CDR1 MDHEN, CDR2 SYDVKM. The CDR3 is made up of 15 amino acids.

The chain employs TRBV7-6 and TRBJ2-1; D remains ambiguous. Trimming removed 2 bases at V and 0 bases at J, with 14 bases between. There are 17 residues in the CDR3. Germline V gives CDR1 SGHVS, CDR2 FNYEAQ. The CDR3: CASSLSSQRLSYNEQFF. The CDR3 DNA follows: TGTGCCAGCAGCTTATCTTCTCAGCGCCTCTCCTACAATGAGCAGTTCTTC.

V and J are TRBV5-4 and TRBJ2-2; TRBD2 matches 9 bases. The CDR3 has 16 residues. Per the germline V gene, CDR1 is SGHNT and CDR2 is YYREEE (reference sequence). The V gene end was trimmed by 6 bases and the J gene end by 1 base; junction bases not matched to a gene: 7. CDR3 amino acids: CASTPGGRGNTGELFF. The CDR3 coding sequence is TGTGCCAGCACCCCGGGCGGGAGGGGGAACACCGGGGAGCTGTTTTTT.

The chain joins TRBV5-1 to TRBJ2-1, with a weak D call TRBD2 (6 bases). V was trimmed by 4 bases and J by 5 bases, leaving 16 bases between them. The CDR3 is 15 amino acids. Germline-derived CDR1 and CDR2 are SGHRS and YFSETQ. DNA for the CDR3: TGCGCCAGCAGCCGGGGGTCAGTTCCAAACAATGAGCAGTTCTTC. Translating it yields CASSRGSVPNNEQFF.

The genes are TRBV28 and TRBJ1-2; 7 bases are shared with TRBD1. From germline, CDR1 is MDHEN and CDR2 SYDVKM. This CDR3 is built from 14 residues. Losses at the gene ends were 5 bases for V and 1 base for J; bases not matched to a gene: 4. The CDR3: CASSTTGNNYGYTF. The DNA of the CDR3 is TGTGCCAGCAGTACGACAGGGAATAACTATGGCTACACCTTC.

The chain employs TRBV7-2 and TRBJ2-1; TRBD1 matches at 7 bases. V lost 7 bases and J lost 0; bases outside the gene matches: 3. Germline CDR1 is SGHTA and CDR2 is FQGNSA. The CDR3 runs 14 residues. The CDR3 spells CASTRDSSYNEQFF. The CDR3 nucleotides read TGTGCCAGCACCCGGGACAGCTCCTACAATGAGCAGTTCTTC.

The V and J genes are TRBV6-1 and TRBJ2-3, with D possibly matching TRBD1 (6 bases). The length of the CDR3 is 15 residues. Germline loops: CDR1 MNHNS, CDR2 SASEGT. V was cut by 11 bases and J by 8 bases, with 26 bases left in between. As DNA, the CDR3 is TGTGCCGGCTCAGCACCAATGAGGGGGATTTCTACGCAGTATTTT. As protein: CAGSAPMRGISTQYF.

V is TRBV19 and J is TRBJ2-5; TRBD2 might be the D (6 bases). This CDR3 region has 16 residues. V was pared by 1 base and J by 1 base, with 13 bases between. The V gene's germline CDR1 is LNHDA and CDR2 SQIVND (reference sequence). As DNA, the CDR3 is TGTGCCAGTAGTATAGGAGGGAGGCTCTCCCAAGAGACCCAGTACTTC. It yields the protein CASSIGGRLSQETQYF.